This T cell receptor beta chain was captured by sequencing in a study of CD8 T cells in ankylosing spondylitis. Germline CDR1 and CDR2: SEHNR and FQNEAQ (reference sequence). The CDR3 is 14 amino acids. Trimming left V 3 bases short and J 6 bases short, with 15 bases between. Regarding the study as a whole: Earlier reports found some motif variants in synovial fluid and blood in reactive arthritis. In peripheral blood, disease-linked CD8+ clones occurred at relatively low frequencies. A TCR beta motif of eight highly homologous variants appeared characteristic of ankylosing spondylitis blood. Disease-linked clones reportedly concentrated significantly in matched ankylosing spondylitis synovial fluid.

Remarks on this clonotype: Antigen specificity is unknown.

One entry per CDR3 protein results from TCRdb running MiXCR on the 5' RACE reads. The sample lists about 360,000 distinct CDR3 sequences; approximately 20% were seen once. Specimen: blood, either unsorted or a sorted T cell fraction (not recorded which). The gene calls are TRBV7-9 and TRBJ2-7, with D tentatively TRBD1 (5 bases). The TCR sequence derives from a male donor with ankylosing spondylitis or in good health (not recorded which). The CDR3 reads CASSLGLGATEQYF. CDR3 sequence (DNA): TGTGCCAGCAGCTTGGGCCTAGGGGCGACCGAGCAGTACTTC.